This TCR beta chain was sequenced in a study of T cell responses to AZD1222 COVID-19 vaccine. General study results and limits: Vaccine-related CD4 TCRs covered spike, predominating at 160-218 and 743-854. Recipients of AZD1222 seropositive at baseline numbered only six or seven. Increased Spike-specific TCR breadth and depth were observed after two AZD1222 doses. Repertoire sampling was restricted to post-peak T cell response timepoints.

This CDR3 contains 15 residues. The germline V and J ends were trimmed by 5 bases and 3 bases, with 16 bases remaining between them. Germline CDR1 SGHTA, CDR2 FQGNSA. Worth noting for this clone: The antigen is not known.

Method: immunoSEQ multiplex PCR; TCRdb's copy keeps in-frame clones and lacks some. In the table there are over 110,000 clones, 75% to 90% of which are singletons. The input for sequencing was peripheral blood, taken 28 days after the second AZD1222 dose. The sequence derives from an adult who received the AZD1222 COVID-19 vaccine. This chain links TRBV7-2 with TRBJ1-2; a weak D match, TRBD1 (6 bases). CDR3 DNA: TGTGCCAGCAGCCAAGGAGGGAAGGGGGACTATGGCTACACCTTC. This gives the protein CASSQGGKGDYGYTF.